A selection of T cell receptor beta chains follows, all from one sample in a study of blood T cell repertoires in COVID-19. Produced via immunoSEQ multiplex PCR; TCRdb's table is partial and in-frame only. The repertoire has about 15,000 clones, 70% to 90% of them found once; the top ten carry roughly 37%. Specimen: peripheral blood. All receptors come from a man aged 65 to 85 in a cohort sampled during active COVID-19. The CDR3 runs from the conserved cysteine through the conserved F or W. Each record gives: clone size, J gene, D gene, V gene, CDR3 DNA, CDR3 protein. A D gene is named only where the DNA matches it firmly. Expanded clones are given a class, and other clones once, few, many or no size at all.

clone_size: medium-sized; j_call: TRBJ2-4; d_call: -; v_call: TRBV9; cdr3_nt: TGTGCCAGCAGCGTACCTCGGGAGAGATCCAAAAACATTCAGTACTTC; cdr3_aa: CASSVPRERSKNIQYF
clone_size: -; j_call: TRBJ1-5; d_call: -; v_call: TRBV18; cdr3_nt: TGTGCCAGCTCACCAGGCAGGGGTAAAAATCAGCCCCAGCATTTT; cdr3_aa: CASSPGRGKNQPQHF
clone_size: once; j_call: TRBJ1-2; d_call: TRBD1; v_call: TRBV19; cdr3_nt: TGTGCCAGTAGTTCCCAGGACAGGGCGGGATATGGCTACACCTTC; cdr3_aa: CASSSQDRAGYGYTF
clone_size: -; j_call: TRBJ2-7; d_call: TRBD2; v_call: TRBV20-1; cdr3_nt: TGCAGTGCTAGTGGGGCTAGCGGGAGTAGGGACGAGCAGTACTTC; cdr3_aa: CSASGASGSRDEQYF
clone_size: -; j_call: TRBJ1-4; d_call: -; v_call: TRBV27; cdr3_nt: TGTGCCAGCAGTTTATTTGGCGGGGGTGCTGAAAAACTGTTTTTT; cdr3_aa: CASSLFGGGAEKLFF
clone_size: -; j_call: TRBJ2-1; d_call: -; v_call: TRBV5-1; cdr3_nt: TGCGCCAGCAGCTTGGTAGTCAACGATGAGCAGTTCTTC; cdr3_aa: CASSLVVNDEQFF
clone_size: -; j_call: TRBJ1-2; d_call: -; v_call: TRBV5-4; cdr3_nt: TGTGCCAGCAGCTTGAGGGGTAGCTATGGCTACACCTTC; cdr3_aa: CASSLRGSYGYTF
clone_size: -; j_call: TRBJ1-1; d_call: TRBD1; v_call: TRBV7-8; cdr3_nt: TGTGCCAGCAGCTTTACAGGGGCCGTGAACACTGAAGCTTTCTTT; cdr3_aa: CASSFTGAVNTEAFF
clone_size: once; j_call: TRBJ2-6; d_call: -; v_call: TRBV4-1; cdr3_nt: TGCGCCAGCAGCCAAGACGCAATAGCGGCTATCTCTGGGGCCAACGTCCTGACTTTC; cdr3_aa: CASSQDAIAAISGANVLTF
clone_size: -; j_call: TRBJ2-7; d_call: -; v_call: TRBV28; cdr3_nt: TGTGCCAGCAGTCCCCGTTTGCGGCCCTACGAGCAGTACTTC; cdr3_aa: CASSPRLRPYEQYF
clone_size: -; j_call: TRBJ2-7; d_call: -; v_call: TRBV4-1; cdr3_nt: TGCGCCAGCAGCCAGACAGGCTACGAGCAGTACTTC; cdr3_aa: CASSQTGYEQYF
clone_size: -; j_call: TRBJ1-5; d_call: TRBD1; v_call: TRBV6-1; cdr3_nt: TGTGCCAGCAGTGAGGACAGGAGTGCAGTTCGTTCTCAGCCCCAGCATTTT; cdr3_aa: CASSEDRSAVRSQPQHF
clone_size: -; j_call: TRBJ2-2; d_call: -; v_call: TRBV30; cdr3_nt: TGTGCCTGGAGTGTAAGGGGGGGATGGGACACCGGGGAGCTATTTTTT; cdr3_aa: CAWSVRGGWDTGELFF
clone_size: -; j_call: TRBJ2-6; d_call: -; v_call: TRBV18; cdr3_nt: TGTGCCAGCTCACGAGAGAGCTCTGGGGCCAACGTCCTGACTTTC; cdr3_aa: CASSRESSGANVLTF
clone_size: -; j_call: TRBJ1-6; d_call: TRBD1; v_call: TRBV4-1; cdr3_nt: TGCGCCAGCACATCCTACTCAGGGGGCTTGAATTCACCCCTCCACTTT; cdr3_aa: CASTSYSGGLNSPLHF
clone_size: -; j_call: TRBJ2-5; d_call: TRBD2; v_call: TRBV5-6; cdr3_nt: TGTGCCAGCAGCCTTGGGACTAGCGGCCACCAAGAGACCCAGTACTTC; cdr3_aa: CASSLGTSGHQETQYF
clone_size: -; j_call: TRBJ1-1; d_call: -; v_call: TRBV5-5; cdr3_nt: TGTGCCAGCAGCTTGGTCGTCGCAGGGCCGAACACTGAAGCTTTCTTT; cdr3_aa: CASSLVVAGPNTEAFF
clone_size: -; j_call: TRBJ2-1; d_call: TRBD2; v_call: TRBV29-1; cdr3_nt: TGCAGCGTTAAAACTAGCGGGAGGGCCTTGTTTCTAGTGAATGAGCAGTTCTTC; cdr3_aa: CSVKTSGRALFLVNEQFF
clone_size: -; j_call: TRBJ1-5; d_call: -; v_call: TRBV25-1; cdr3_nt: TGTGCCAGCAGTGAATTGGGAGGGGCCAATCAGCCCCAGCATTTT; cdr3_aa: CASSELGGANQPQHF
clone_size: -; j_call: TRBJ2-5; d_call: TRBD2; v_call: TRBV6-2/TRBV6-3; cdr3_nt: TGTGCCAGCAGTTACAGGACTAGCGGGAGGTTGATGGGGGAGACCCAGTACTTC; cdr3_aa: CASSYRTSGRLMGETQYF
clone_size: -; j_call: TRBJ2-7; d_call: TRBD2; v_call: TRBV4-1; cdr3_nt: TGCGCCAGCAGCCAAGATGAGAGACTAGCGGGAGCACGGGAGCAGTACTTC; cdr3_aa: CASSQDERLAGAREQYF
clone_size: -; j_call: TRBJ2-5; d_call: TRBD1; v_call: TRBV5-1; cdr3_nt: TGCGCCAGCAGCCCCCAGGGACAGTCGGAGACCCAGTACTTC; cdr3_aa: CASSPQGQSETQYF
clone_size: few; j_call: TRBJ2-7; d_call: -; v_call: TRBV9; cdr3_nt: TGTGCCAGCAGCCCAAACCTAATAGCAGAACCGGGAAGTTACGAGCAGTACTTC; cdr3_aa: CASSPNLIAEPGSYEQYF
clone_size: -; j_call: TRBJ1-4; d_call: -; v_call: TRBV7-3; cdr3_nt: TGTGCCAGCAGCACCTATTACGGTGAAAAACTGTTTTTT; cdr3_aa: CASSTYYGEKLFF
clone_size: -; j_call: TRBJ2-7; d_call: TRBD1; v_call: TRBV4-1; cdr3_nt: TGCGCCAGCAGCCACAGAATTCAGGGGGCCTACGAGCAGTACTTC; cdr3_aa: CASSHRIQGAYEQYF
clone_size: -; j_call: TRBJ2-7; d_call: -; v_call: TRBV11-3; cdr3_nt: TGTGCCAGCAGCTCCCCAGGGGAAGGCGAGCAGTACTTC; cdr3_aa: CASSSPGEGEQYF
clone_size: -; j_call: TRBJ1-1; d_call: -; v_call: TRBV5-6; cdr3_nt: TGTGCCAGCAGCCCGGGAAGCACTGAAGCTTTCTTT; cdr3_aa: CASSPGSTEAFF
clone_size: -; j_call: TRBJ2-7; d_call: TRBD2; v_call: TRBV5-5; cdr3_nt: TGTGCCAGCAGTCGGGAGGTGACTAGCGGGATCCTCGAGCAGTACTTC; cdr3_aa: CASSREVTSGILEQYF
clone_size: -; j_call: TRBJ2-7; d_call: -; v_call: TRBV10-3; cdr3_nt: TGTGCCAGCAACCAGGGGACCCTTTCCTACGAGCAGTACTTC; cdr3_aa: CASNQGTLSYEQYF
clone_size: once; j_call: TRBJ2-1; d_call: TRBD1; v_call: TRBV9; cdr3_nt: TGTGCCAGCAGTTTGGGGACAGGGTCCGATGAGCAGTTCTTC; cdr3_aa: CASSLGTGSDEQFF
clone_size: once; j_call: TRBJ2-7; d_call: -; v_call: TRBV20-1; cdr3_nt: TGCAGTGCTAGAGATCTTCCGGGATGGTACTTC; cdr3_aa: CSARDLPGWYF
clone_size: -; j_call: TRBJ2-1; d_call: TRBD2; v_call: TRBV9; cdr3_nt: TGTGCCAGCAGCGCAAGCTGGGGCGGGGGAGGTACCTACAATGAGCAGTTCTTC; cdr3_aa: CASSASWGGGGTYNEQFF
clone_size: -; j_call: TRBJ2-3; d_call: TRBD2; v_call: TRBV5-1; cdr3_nt: TGCGCCAGCAGCTTGGAAGGCGGGAGGGTGCCAGATACGCAGTATTTT; cdr3_aa: CASSLEGGRVPDTQYF
clone_size: once; j_call: TRBJ2-1; d_call: TRBD2; v_call: TRBV7-2; cdr3_nt: TGTGCCAGCAGCTCCCGGACTAGCGGGAGCATGAGGGCCAATGAGCAGTTCTTC; cdr3_aa: CASSSRTSGSMRANEQFF
clone_size: -; j_call: TRBJ2-1; d_call: -; v_call: TRBV24-1; cdr3_nt: TGTGCCACCAGTGATACAGAGGGCGAGCAGTTCTTC; cdr3_aa: CATSDTEGEQFF
clone_size: -; j_call: TRBJ1-5; d_call: TRBD1; v_call: TRBV24-1; cdr3_nt: TGTGCCACCAGTGATGGGCAGGGGGGCAATCAGCCCCAGCATTTT; cdr3_aa: CATSDGQGGNQPQHF
clone_size: -; j_call: TRBJ2-3; d_call: -; v_call: TRBV18; cdr3_nt: TGTGCCAGCTCAGGGGCCAACACAGATACGCAGTATTTT; cdr3_aa: CASSGANTDTQYF
clone_size: -; j_call: TRBJ2-1; d_call: -; v_call: TRBV21-1; cdr3_nt: TGTGCCAGCGGCGGACAGGGAATTTACAATGAGCAGTTCTTC; cdr3_aa: CASGGQGIYNEQFF
clone_size: -; j_call: TRBJ1-2; d_call: -; v_call: TRBV5-5; cdr3_nt: TGTGCCAGCAGCTCAGACAGCGGCTACACCTTC; cdr3_aa: CASSSDSGYTF
clone_size: -; j_call: TRBJ1-2; d_call: TRBD1; v_call: TRBV14; cdr3_nt: TGTGCCAGCAGCCAAGGGACAGGGGGCTATGGCTACACCTTC; cdr3_aa: CASSQGTGGYGYTF
clone_size: -; j_call: TRBJ2-3; d_call: TRBD2; v_call: TRBV6-2/TRBV6-3; cdr3_nt: TGTGCCAGCAGTTACGCCGGACTAGCGCTATCACTAGATACGCAGTATTTT; cdr3_aa: CASSYAGLALSLDTQYF
clone_size: -; j_call: TRBJ1-6; d_call: TRBD1; v_call: TRBV5-4; cdr3_nt: TGTGCCAGCAGCTGGGGGAGGGACAGGGGGAATTCACCCCTCCACTTT; cdr3_aa: CASSWGRDRGNSPLHF
clone_size: -; j_call: TRBJ2-1; d_call: TRBD2; v_call: TRBV7-3; cdr3_nt: TGTGCCAGCAGCTTAAGGGCGGGAGACTCCTACAATGAGCAGTTCTTC; cdr3_aa: CASSLRAGDSYNEQFF
clone_size: -; j_call: TRBJ1-5; d_call: -; v_call: TRBV6-1; cdr3_nt: TGTGCCAGCAGTGAAGGTCGGGGTCAGCCCCAGCATTTT; cdr3_aa: CASSEGRGQPQHF
clone_size: -; j_call: TRBJ1-2; d_call: TRBD1; v_call: TRBV28; cdr3_nt: TGTGCCAGCAGTGCAGGGGGCACCTGGATTTTCTACACCTTC; cdr3_aa: CASSAGGTWIFYTF
clone_size: -; j_call: TRBJ1-2; d_call: -; v_call: TRBV12-3/TRBV12-4; cdr3_nt: TGTGCCAGCAGTTTAGAACAGAACTATGGCTACACCTTC; cdr3_aa: CASSLEQNYGYTF
clone_size: -; j_call: TRBJ2-6; d_call: -; v_call: TRBV7-3; cdr3_nt: TGTGCCAGCAGCTCTCTAGCCCCTGGGGGGGCCAACGTCCTGACTTTC; cdr3_aa: CASSSLAPGGANVLTF